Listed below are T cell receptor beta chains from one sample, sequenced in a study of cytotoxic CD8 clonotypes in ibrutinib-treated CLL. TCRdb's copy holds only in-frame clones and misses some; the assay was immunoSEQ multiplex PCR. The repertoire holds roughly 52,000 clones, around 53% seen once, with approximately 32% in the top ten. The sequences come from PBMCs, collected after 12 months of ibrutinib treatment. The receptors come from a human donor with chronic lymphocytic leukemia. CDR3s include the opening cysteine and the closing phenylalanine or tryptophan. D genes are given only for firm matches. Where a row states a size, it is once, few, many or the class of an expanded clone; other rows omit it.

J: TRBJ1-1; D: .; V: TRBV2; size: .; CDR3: CATSRTPNTEAFF; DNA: TGTGCTACCAGTCGGACCCCGAACACTGAAGCTTTCTTT
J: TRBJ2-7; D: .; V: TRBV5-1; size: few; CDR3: CASSLEPYEQYF; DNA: TGCGCCAGCAGCTTGGAACCATACGAGCAGTACTTC
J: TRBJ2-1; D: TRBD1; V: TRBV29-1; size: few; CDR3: CSVPGQGASYNEQFF; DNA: TGCAGCGTTCCGGGACAGGGGGCGTCCTACAATGAGCAGTTCTTC
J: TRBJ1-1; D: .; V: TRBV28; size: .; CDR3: CASSWTWSPEAFF; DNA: TGTGCCAGCAGTTGGACGTGGAGCCCTGAAGCTTTCTTT
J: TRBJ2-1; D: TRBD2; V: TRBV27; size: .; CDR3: CASSHTSGSYNEQFF; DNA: TGTGCCAGCAGCCACACTAGCGGCTCCTACAATGAGCAGTTCTTC
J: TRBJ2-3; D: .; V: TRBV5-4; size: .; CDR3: CASSLESGSTDTQYF; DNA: TGTGCCAGCAGCTTGGAGAGCGGGAGCACAGATACGCAGTATTTT
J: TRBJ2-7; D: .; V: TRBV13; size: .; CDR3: CASSLALGISSYEQYF; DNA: TGTGCCAGCAGCTTGGCCCTGGGTATTAGCTCCTACGAGCAGTACTTC
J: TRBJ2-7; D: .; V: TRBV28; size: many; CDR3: CASRALAERYEQYF; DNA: TGTGCCAGCAGAGCTCTAGCCGAGCGGTACGAGCAGTACTTC
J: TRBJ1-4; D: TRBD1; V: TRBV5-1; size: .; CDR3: CASSPQGGTNEKLFF; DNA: TGCGCCAGCAGCCCCCAGGGGGGAACTAATGAAAAACTGTTTTTT
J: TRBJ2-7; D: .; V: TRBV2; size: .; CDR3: CASSEEWSSYEQYF; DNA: TGTGCCAGCAGTGAAGAGTGGAGCTCCTACGAGCAGTACTTC
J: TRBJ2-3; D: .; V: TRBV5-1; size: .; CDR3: CASSLALGWGIGTDTQYF; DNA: TGCGCCAGCAGCTTGGCCCTAGGGTGGGGAATAGGCACAGATACGCAGTATTTT
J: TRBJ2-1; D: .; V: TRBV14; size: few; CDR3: CASSQGGEQFF; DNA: TGTGCCAGCAGCCAAGGGGGGGAGCAGTTCTTC
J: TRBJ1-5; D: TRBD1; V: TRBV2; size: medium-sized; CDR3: CASSRQGNQPQHF; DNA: TGTGCCAGCAGCCGACAGGGGAATCAGCCCCAGCATTTT
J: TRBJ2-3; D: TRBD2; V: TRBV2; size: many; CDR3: CASNSGTITDTQYF; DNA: TGTGCCAGCAATTCCGGGACTATTACAGATACGCAGTATTTT
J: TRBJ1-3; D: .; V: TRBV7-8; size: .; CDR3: CASASTGVAGAGNTIYF; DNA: TGTGCCAGCGCCTCTACGGGGGTGGCAGGAGCAGGAAACACCATATATTTT
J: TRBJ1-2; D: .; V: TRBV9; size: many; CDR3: CASSVGQGSDGYTF; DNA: TGTGCCAGCAGCGTAGGGCAGGGAAGTGATGGCTACACCTTC
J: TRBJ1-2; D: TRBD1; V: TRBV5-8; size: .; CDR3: CASSLGDRANYGYTF; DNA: TGTGCCAGCAGCTTGGGGGACAGAGCTAACTATGGCTACACCTTC
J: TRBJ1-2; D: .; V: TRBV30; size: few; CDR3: CAGVPTDYNYGYTF; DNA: TGTGCCGGGGTACCGACAGATTATAACTATGGCTACACCTTC
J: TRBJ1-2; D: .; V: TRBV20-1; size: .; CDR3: CSGRTTHGYTF; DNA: TGCAGTGGTCGGACAACACATGGCTACACCTTC
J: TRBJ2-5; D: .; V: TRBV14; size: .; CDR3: CASSGTSWTQYF; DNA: TGTGCCAGCAGCGGCACTAGCTGGACCCAGTACTTC